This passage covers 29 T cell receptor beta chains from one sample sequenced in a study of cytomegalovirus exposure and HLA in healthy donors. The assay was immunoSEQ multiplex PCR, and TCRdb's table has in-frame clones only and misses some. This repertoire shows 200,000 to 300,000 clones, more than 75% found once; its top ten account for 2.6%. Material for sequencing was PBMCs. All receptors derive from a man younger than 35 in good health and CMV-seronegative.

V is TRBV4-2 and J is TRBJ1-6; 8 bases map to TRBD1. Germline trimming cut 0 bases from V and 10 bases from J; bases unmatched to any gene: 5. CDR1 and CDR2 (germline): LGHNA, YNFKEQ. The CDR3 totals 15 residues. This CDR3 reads CASSQDEQGDSPLHF. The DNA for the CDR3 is TGTGCCAGCAGCCAAGATGAACAGGGGGACTCACCCCTCCACTTT.

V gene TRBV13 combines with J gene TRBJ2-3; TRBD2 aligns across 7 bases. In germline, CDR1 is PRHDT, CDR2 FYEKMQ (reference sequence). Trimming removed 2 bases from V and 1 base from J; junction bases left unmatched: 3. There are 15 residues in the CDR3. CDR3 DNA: TGTGCCAGCAGCTTAATCGCGGGGGGCACAGATACGCAGTATTTT. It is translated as CASSLIAGGTDTQYF.

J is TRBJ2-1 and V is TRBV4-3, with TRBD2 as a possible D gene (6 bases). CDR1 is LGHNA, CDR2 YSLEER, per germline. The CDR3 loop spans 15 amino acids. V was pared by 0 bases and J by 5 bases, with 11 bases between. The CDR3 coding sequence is TGCGCCAGCAGCCAAGATAGGGGCGGGGACAATGAGCAGTTCTTC. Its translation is CASSQDRGGDNEQFF.

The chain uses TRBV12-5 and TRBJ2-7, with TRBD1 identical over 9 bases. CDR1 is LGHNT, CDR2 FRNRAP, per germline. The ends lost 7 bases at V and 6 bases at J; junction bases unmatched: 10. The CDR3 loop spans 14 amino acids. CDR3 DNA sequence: TGTGCTAGTGCCACCGGGACAGGGAGGTCCGAGCAGTACTTC. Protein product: CASATGTGRSEQYF.

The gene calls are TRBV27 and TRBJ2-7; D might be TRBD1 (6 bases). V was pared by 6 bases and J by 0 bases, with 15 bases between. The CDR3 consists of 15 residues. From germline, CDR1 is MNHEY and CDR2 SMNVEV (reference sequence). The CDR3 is CASRMTGGSSYEQYF. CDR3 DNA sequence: TGTGCCAGCAGGATGACAGGTGGGTCCTCCTACGAGCAGTACTTC.

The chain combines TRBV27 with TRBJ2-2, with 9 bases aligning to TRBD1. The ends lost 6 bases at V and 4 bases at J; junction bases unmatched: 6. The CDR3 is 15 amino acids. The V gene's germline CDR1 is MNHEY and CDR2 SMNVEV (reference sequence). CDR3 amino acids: CASSGGQGTTGELFF. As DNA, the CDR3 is TGTGCCAGCAGCGGGGGACAGGGCACCACCGGGGAGCTGTTTTTT.

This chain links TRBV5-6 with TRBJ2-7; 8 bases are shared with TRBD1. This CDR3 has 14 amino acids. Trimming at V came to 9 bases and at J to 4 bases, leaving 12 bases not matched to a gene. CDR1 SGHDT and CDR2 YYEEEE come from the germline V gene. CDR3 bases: TGTGCCACCCACTCCAGGGGGCTTTTGTACGAGCAGTACTTC. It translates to CATHSRGLLYEQYF.

The CDR3 spells CASSQDVNTQYF. The CDR3 DNA follows: TGCGCCAGCAGCCAAGATGTAAATACGCAGTATTTT. The chain has TRBV4-1 and TRBJ2-3, with D unclear. With 0 bases removed from V and 7 bases from J, the gap between germline ends came to 5 bases. This CDR3 spans 12 amino acids. Germline loops: CDR1 MGHRA, CDR2 YSYEKL.

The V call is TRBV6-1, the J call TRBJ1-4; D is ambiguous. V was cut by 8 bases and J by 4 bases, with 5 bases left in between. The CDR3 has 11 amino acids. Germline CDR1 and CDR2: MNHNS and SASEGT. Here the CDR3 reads CASLVNEKLFF. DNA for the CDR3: TGTGCCAGCCTCGTTAATGAAAAACTGTTTTTT.

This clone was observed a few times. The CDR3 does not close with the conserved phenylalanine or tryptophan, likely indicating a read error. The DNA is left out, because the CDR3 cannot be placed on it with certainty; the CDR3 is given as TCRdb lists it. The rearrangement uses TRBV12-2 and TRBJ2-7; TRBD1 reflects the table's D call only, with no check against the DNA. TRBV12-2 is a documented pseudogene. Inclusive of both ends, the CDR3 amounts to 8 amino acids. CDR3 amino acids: CASRPFRR.

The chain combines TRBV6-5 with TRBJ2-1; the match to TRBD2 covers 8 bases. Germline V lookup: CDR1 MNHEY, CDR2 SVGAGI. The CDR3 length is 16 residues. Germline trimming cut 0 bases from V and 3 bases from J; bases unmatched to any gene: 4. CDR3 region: CASSYSGRGDYNEQFF. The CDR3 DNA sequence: TGTGCCAGCAGTTACTCGGGGCGGGGGGACTACAATGAGCAGTTCTTC.

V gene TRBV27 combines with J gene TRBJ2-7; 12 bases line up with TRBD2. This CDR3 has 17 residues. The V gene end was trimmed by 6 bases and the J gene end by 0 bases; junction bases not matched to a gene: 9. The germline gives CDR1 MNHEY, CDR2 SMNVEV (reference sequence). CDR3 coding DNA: TGTGCCAGCAGGCCGTCTAGCGGGAGGGTATCCTCCTACGAGCAGTACTTC. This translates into CASRPSSGRVSSYEQYF.

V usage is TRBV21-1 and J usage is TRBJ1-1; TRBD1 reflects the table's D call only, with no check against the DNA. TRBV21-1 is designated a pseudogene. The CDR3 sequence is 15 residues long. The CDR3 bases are TGTGCCAGCAGCAAAGCGCTACAGGGAAACACTGAAGCTTTCTTT. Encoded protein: CASSKALQGNTEAFF.

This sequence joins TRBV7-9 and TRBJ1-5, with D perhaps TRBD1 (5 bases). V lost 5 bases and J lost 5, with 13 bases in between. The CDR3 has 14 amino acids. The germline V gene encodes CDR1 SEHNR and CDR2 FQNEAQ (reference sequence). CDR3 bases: TGTGCCAGCAGCAAGGAAGGGGCCTATCAGCCCCAGCATTTT. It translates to CASSKEGAYQPQHF.

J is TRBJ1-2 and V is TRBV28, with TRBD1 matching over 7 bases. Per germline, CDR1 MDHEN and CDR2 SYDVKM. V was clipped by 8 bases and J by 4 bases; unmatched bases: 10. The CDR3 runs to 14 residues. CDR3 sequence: CASLTGANAYGYTF. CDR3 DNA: TGTGCCAGCCTAACAGGGGCGAACGCCTATGGCTACACCTTC.

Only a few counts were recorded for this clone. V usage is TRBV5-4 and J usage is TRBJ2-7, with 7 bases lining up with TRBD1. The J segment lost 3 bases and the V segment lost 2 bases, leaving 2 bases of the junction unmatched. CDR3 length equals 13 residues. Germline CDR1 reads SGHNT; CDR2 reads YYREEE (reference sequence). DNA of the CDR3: TGTGCCAGCAGCTTCGACAGGGTCTACGAGCAGTACTTC. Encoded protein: CASSFDRVYEQYF.

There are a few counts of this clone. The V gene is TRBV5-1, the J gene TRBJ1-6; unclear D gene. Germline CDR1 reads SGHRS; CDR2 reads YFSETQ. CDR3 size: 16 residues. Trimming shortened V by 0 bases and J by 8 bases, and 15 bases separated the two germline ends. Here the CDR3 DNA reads TGCGCCAGCAGCTTGGTTCTAAGGAGGGCGGATTCACCCCTCCACTTT. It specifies CASSLVLRRADSPLHF.

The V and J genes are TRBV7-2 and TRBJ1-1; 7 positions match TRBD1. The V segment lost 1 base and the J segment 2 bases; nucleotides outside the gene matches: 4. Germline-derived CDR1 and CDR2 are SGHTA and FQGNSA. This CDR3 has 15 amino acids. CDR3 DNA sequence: TGTGCCAGCAGCTTAGGACAGGGCGCCAACACTGAAGCTTTCTTT. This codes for CASSLGQGANTEAFF.

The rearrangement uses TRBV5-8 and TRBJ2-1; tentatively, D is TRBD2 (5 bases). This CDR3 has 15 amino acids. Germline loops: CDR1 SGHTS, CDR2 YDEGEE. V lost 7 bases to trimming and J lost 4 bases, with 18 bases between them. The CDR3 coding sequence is TGTGCCAGCGCCGTCGACGGGGTGTCTTACAATGAGCAGTTCTTC. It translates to CASAVDGVSYNEQFF.

The CDR3 protein is CASSPGTGLRGNQPQHF. The CDR3 DNA follows: TGTGCCAGCTCACCAGGGACAGGCCTTAGGGGCAATCAGCCCCAGCATTTT. This chain uses TRBV18 with TRBJ1-5, with 8 bases fitting TRBD1. V lost 2 bases and J lost 2; bases outside the gene matches: 8. The germline gives CDR1 KGHSH, CDR2 LQKENI. This CDR3 contains 17 residues.

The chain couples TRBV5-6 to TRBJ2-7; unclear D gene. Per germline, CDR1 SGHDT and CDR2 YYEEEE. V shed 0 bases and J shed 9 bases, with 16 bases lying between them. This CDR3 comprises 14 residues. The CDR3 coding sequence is TGTGCCAGCAGCTTGGATCCCCAGGCCTTGGGGCAGTACTTC. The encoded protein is CASSLDPQALGQYF.

CDR3 nucleotide sequence: TGTGCCAGCAGTCTACCGGGACTAGCTGGAGAGCAGTACTTC. Translating it yields CASSLPGLAGEQYF. The chain links TRBV6-5 to TRBJ2-7; TRBD2 matches 9 bases. Germline trimming cut 5 bases from V and 7 bases from J; bases unmatched to any gene: 9. The CDR3 length is 14 residues. In germline, CDR1 is MNHEY, CDR2 SVGAGI.

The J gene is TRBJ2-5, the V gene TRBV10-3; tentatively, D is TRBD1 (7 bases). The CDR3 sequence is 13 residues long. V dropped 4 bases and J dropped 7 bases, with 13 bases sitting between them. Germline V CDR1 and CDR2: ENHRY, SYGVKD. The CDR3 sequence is CAISVQQGGTQYF. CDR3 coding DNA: TGTGCCATCAGTGTTCAGCAGGGGGGGACCCAGTACTTC.

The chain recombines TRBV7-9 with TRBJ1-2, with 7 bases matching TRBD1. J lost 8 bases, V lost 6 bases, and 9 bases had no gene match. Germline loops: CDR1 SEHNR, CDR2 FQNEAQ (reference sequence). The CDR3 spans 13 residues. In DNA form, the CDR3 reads TGTGCCAGCAGACACACTACAGGGGAGGGCTACACCTTC. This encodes CASRHTTGEGYTF.

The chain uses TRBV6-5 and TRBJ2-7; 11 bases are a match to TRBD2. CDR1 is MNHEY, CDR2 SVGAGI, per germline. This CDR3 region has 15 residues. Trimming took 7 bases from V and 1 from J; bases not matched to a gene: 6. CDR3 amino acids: CASIGTSGISYEQYF. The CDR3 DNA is TGTGCCAGCATCGGGACTAGCGGTATTTCCTACGAGCAGTACTTC.

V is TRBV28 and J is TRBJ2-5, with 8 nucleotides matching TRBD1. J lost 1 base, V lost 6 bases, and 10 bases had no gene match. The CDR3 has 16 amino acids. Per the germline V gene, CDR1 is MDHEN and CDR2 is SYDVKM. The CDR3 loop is CASSRTGLVIQETQYF. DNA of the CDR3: TGTGCCAGCAGCCGGACAGGGCTAGTGATCCAAGAGACCCAGTACTTC. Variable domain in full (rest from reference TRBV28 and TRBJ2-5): DVKVTQSSRYLVKRTGEKVFLECVQDMDHENMFWYRQDPGLGLRLIYFSYDVKMKEKGDIPEGYSVSREKKERFSLILESASTNQTSMYLCASSRTGLVIQETQYFGPGTRLLVL.

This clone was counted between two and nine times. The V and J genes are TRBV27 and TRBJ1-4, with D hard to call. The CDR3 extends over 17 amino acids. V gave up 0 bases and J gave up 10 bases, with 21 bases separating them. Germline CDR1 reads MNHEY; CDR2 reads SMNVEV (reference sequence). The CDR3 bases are TGTGCCAGCAGTTTATCACGGCAGTCTTTAGGTAGCGGAAAACTGTTTTTT. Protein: CASSLSRQSLGSGKLFF.

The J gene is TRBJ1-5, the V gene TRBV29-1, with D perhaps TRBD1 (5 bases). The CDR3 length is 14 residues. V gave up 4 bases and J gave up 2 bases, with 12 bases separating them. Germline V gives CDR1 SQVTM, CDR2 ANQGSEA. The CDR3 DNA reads TGCAGCGTTGCGCAGGGTTGGGGCAATCAGCCCCAGCATTTT. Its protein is CSVAQGWGNQPQHF.

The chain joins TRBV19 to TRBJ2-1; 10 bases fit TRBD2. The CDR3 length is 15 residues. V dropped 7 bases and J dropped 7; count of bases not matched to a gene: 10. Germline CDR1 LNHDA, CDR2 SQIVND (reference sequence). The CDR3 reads CASTREGLALNEQFF. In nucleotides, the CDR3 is TGTGCCAGTACCCGGGAGGGACTAGCGTTGAATGAGCAGTTCTTC. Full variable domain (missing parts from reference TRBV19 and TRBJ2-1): DGGITQSPKYLFRKEGQNVTLSCEQNLNHDAMYWYRQDPGQGLRLIYYSQIVNDFQKGDIAEGYSVSREKKESFPLTVTSAQKNPTAFYLCASTREGLALNEQFFGPGTRLTVL.